These 32 T cell receptor beta chains came from one sample sequenced in a study of T cells in Graves' hyperthyroidism and ophthalmopathy. Authors of the study amplified TCR beta CDR3 regions from RNA transcripts. HTBI primers were used for first-round RT-PCR of the TCR CDR3. One entry per CDR3 protein, called by TCRdb with MiXCR from the multiplex PCR reads. Among 350,000 to 400,000 distinct CDR3 sequences listed, about 18% were seen once. What was sequenced was blood. The source is a woman younger than 30 with Graves' hyperthyroidism.

This clonotype was seen a few times. The rearrangement joins TRBV10-3 to TRBJ2-5; D is undetermined. Germline CDR1 reads ENHRY; CDR2 reads SYGVKD. This CDR3 comprises 14 residues. V gave up 0 bases and J gave up 4 bases, with 9 bases separating them. This chain's CDR3 is CAISESGIGETQYF. CDR3 nucleotides: TGTGCCATCAGTGAGTCCGGTATTGGAGAGACCCAGTACTTC.

This clonotype came up many times. Sequence at one end of the junction differs from germline and may be a read error. V gene TRBV28 combines with J gene TRBJ1-1; D is ambiguous. Looked up from germline, CDR1 is MDHEN and CDR2 is SYDVKM. The CDR3 spans 15 residues. CDR3: CASSSPRAAATEAFF. CDR3 in DNA: TGCGCCAGCAGTTCCCCCCGGGCTGCAGCCACTGAAGCTTTCTTT.

This clonotype has ten or more counts. V is TRBV4-1 and J is TRBJ2-5; D perhaps matches TRBD1 (5 bases). Germline values: CDR1 MGHRA, CDR2 YSYEKL. The CDR3 consists of 15 residues. The V end was cut by 4 bases, the J end by 5 bases, with 17 bases between. The CDR3 coding sequence is TGCGCCAGCAGCCCTTCAGGGTCAGTAGGGGAGACCCAGTACTTC. Protein product: CASSPSGSVGETQYF.

This clonotype has a count of ten or more. The V and J genes are TRBV18 and TRBJ1-5; a possible D gene is TRBD1 (6 bases). V shed 4 bases and J shed 6 bases, with 19 bases lying between them. The CDR3 is 16 amino acids. Germline CDR1 KGHSH, CDR2 LQKENI. The CDR3 sequence: CASSRNSGELGQPQHF. The CDR3 nucleotides are TGTGCCAGCTCACGGAATTCAGGGGAGTTGGGTCAGCCCCAGCATTTT.

This clonotype showed up just a few times. At one end the junction does not follow the germline gene, possibly because of a read error. The genes are TRBV5-4 and TRBJ2-2; TRBD1 matches at 8 bases. Germline-derived CDR1 and CDR2 are SGHNT and YYREEE (reference sequence). This CDR3 comprises 14 residues. The chain's CDR3 is CVSSGTGNTGELFF. DNA for the CDR3: TGTGTCAGCTCCGGGACAGGGAACACCGGGGAGCTGTTTTTT.

This clonotype came up many times. The chain employs TRBV6-1 and TRBJ1-2, with D perhaps TRBD1 (5 bases). This CDR3 contains 15 residues. CDR1 and CDR2 (germline): MNHNS, SASEGT. V lost 0 bases, J lost 5 bases, and 13 bases lay in between. The CDR3 sequence is CASSEAQGRSYGYTF. In DNA form, the CDR3 reads TGTGCCAGCAGTGAAGCCCAGGGAAGGAGTTATGGCTACACCTTC.

This clonotype has a count of ten or more. This sequence joins TRBV24-1 and TRBJ2-5, with a tentative D call TRBD1 (5 bases). The germline gives CDR1 KGHDR, CDR2 SFDVKD. This CDR3 is 15 amino acids long. With 3 bases removed from V and 2 bases from J, the gap between germline ends came to 12 bases. CDR3 sequence: CATSDHQGIQETQYF. In DNA form, the CDR3 reads TGTGCCACCAGTGATCATCAGGGTATTCAAGAGACCCAGTACTTC.

This clonotype appeared many times. V is TRBV28 and J is TRBJ1-5; 7 bases match TRBD1. The CDR3 length is 16 residues. Germline CDR1 is MDHEN and CDR2 is SYDVKM. The V segment lost 1 base and the J segment 2 bases; nucleotides outside the gene matches: 5. The CDR3 is CASSLFYGTGNQPQHF. In DNA, the CDR3 is TGTGCCAGCAGTTTATTCTACGGGACAGGCAATCAGCCCCAGCATTTT. Together with reference TRBV28 and TRBJ1-5, the CDR3 gives the full variable domain: DVKVTQSSRYLVKRTGEKVFLECVQDMDHENMFWYRQDPGLGLRLIYFSYDVKMKEKGDIPEGYSVSREKKERFSLILESASTNQTSMYLCASSLFYGTGNQPQHFGDGTRLSIL.

The CDR3, as DNA: TGTGCCAGCGGTTCGCCAGGGGGCGCAAACTATGGCTACACCTTC. This codes for CASGSPGGANYGYTF. The chain is built from TRBV6-2 or TRBV6-3 and TRBJ1-2; 8 bases line up with TRBD1. The V gene's germline CDR1 is MNHEY and CDR2 SVGEGT. This CDR3 has 15 residues. J gave up 2 bases and V 8 bases, and 10 bases lay outside the gene matches.

The V gene is TRBV11-2, the J gene TRBJ1-2; no clear D gene. Germline CDR1 is SGHAT and CDR2 is FQNNGV. This CDR3 is 13 amino acids long. The ends were cut back, 3 bases at V and 3 bases at J, with 8 bases in the middle. The CDR3 protein is CASSFGRDYGYTF. CDR3 in DNA: TGTGCCAGCAGCTTTGGGCGGGACTATGGCTACACCTTC. Filled out from reference TRBV11-2 and TRBJ1-2, the complete variable domain reads EAGVAQSPRYKIIEKRQSVAFWCNPISGHATLYWYQQILGQGPKLLIQFQNNGVVDDSQLPKDRFSAERLKGVDSTLKIQPAKLEDSAVYLCASSFGRDYGYTFGSGTRLTVV.

This clonotype was recorded many times. The chain employs TRBV11-2 and TRBJ2-4; 7 nucleotides line up with TRBD1. The CDR3 runs 16 residues. The junction had 7 bases not matched to a gene; V was cut back by 5 bases and J by 0 bases. Germline-derived CDR1 and CDR2 are SGHAT and FQNNGV. CDR3 DNA sequence: TGTGCCAGCAGCACTTACCGGGACAGAGCCAAAAACATTCAGTACTTC. Translation gives CASSTYRDRAKNIQYF.

The gene calls are TRBV12-3 or TRBV12-4 and TRBJ2-7, with D perhaps TRBD1 or TRBD2 (6 bases each). This CDR3 has 15 amino acids. Trimming cost V 5 bases and J 2 bases, with 16 bases left between them. In nucleotides, the CDR3 is TGTGCCAGCAGTCCACGTGGAGGGGGTACCTACGAGCAGTACTTC. Its translation: CASSPRGGGTYEQYF.

In its sample, this clonotype was seen many times. The rearrangement uses TRBV28 and TRBJ2-4; 9 nucleotides match TRBD2. The CDR3 runs to 13 residues. Germline V lookup: CDR1 MDHEN, CDR2 SYDVKM. Losses at the gene ends were 6 bases for V and 6 bases for J; bases not matched to a gene: 3. The DNA of the CDR3 is TGTGCCAGCAGCGGACTAGCGAGAAACATTCAGTACTTC. This sequence encodes CASSGLARNIQYF.

The rearrangement uses TRBV18 and TRBJ1-6; D possibly corresponds to TRBD1 (5 bases). CDR1 is KGHSH, CDR2 LQKENI, per germline. The CDR3 extends over 15 amino acids. V was cut by 0 bases and J by 10 bases, with 13 bases left in between. CDR3 residues: CASSPPHRPNSPLHF. The CDR3 DNA is TGTGCCAGCTCACCACCCCACAGGCCCAACTCACCCCTCCACTTT.

This clonotype was seen ten or more times. The chain carries TRBV12-3 or TRBV12-4 and TRBJ1-2, with 8 nucleotides matching TRBD1. The J segment lost 7 bases and the V segment lost 3 bases, leaving 4 bases of the junction unmatched. The CDR3 is 13 residues long. The CDR3 nucleotides read TGTGCCAGCAGTTTTAGCAGGGGGCTTGGCTACACCTTC. This gives the protein CASSFSRGLGYTF.

This clonotype counts as medium-sized. The genes are TRBV12-3 or TRBV12-4 and TRBJ1-1; D gene ambiguous. The CDR3 extends over 11 amino acids. Trimming removed 6 bases at V and 1 base at J, with 3 bases between. CDR3 DNA sequence: TGTGCCAGCAGCCAGAACACTGAAGCTTTCTTT. Amino acid sequence: CASSQNTEAFF.

The table lists this clonotype with many counts. This chain uses TRBV20-1 with TRBJ2-5; 13 nucleotides align to TRBD2. V lost 2 bases and J lost 1; bases outside the gene matches: 4. Per the germline V gene, CDR1 is DFQATT and CDR2 is SNEGSKA (reference sequence). This CDR3 is 16 amino acids long. DNA for the CDR3: TGCAGTGCTAGAAGACTAGCGGGGGGATCCCAAGAGACCCAGTACTTC. Translation: CSARRLAGGSQETQYF.

This clonotype was observed at least ten times. The chain is built from TRBV6-5 and TRBJ1-1; a possible D gene is TRBD1 (5 bases). This CDR3 is 13 amino acids long. The V end lost 0 bases, the J end lost 11 bases, and 13 bases lay between the germline ends. CDR1 is MNHEY and CDR2 is SVGAGI in the germline V gene. This chain's CDR3 is CASSYSEGLTAFF. The DNA of the CDR3 is TGTGCCAGCAGTTACTCGGAGGGGTTGACGGCTTTCTTT.

This clonotype was recorded at least ten times. Here the CDR3 DNA reads TGTGCCAGCAGCTCGCCCCGACTAGTTATGGGCCACGAGCAGTACTTC. Translating gives CASSSPRLVMGHEQYF. The V call is TRBV11-3, the J call TRBJ2-7; maybe TRBD2 (6 bases). Trimming shortened V by 4 bases and J by 5 bases, and 21 bases separated the two germline ends. Germline V gives CDR1 SGHNT, CDR2 YENEEA. The CDR3 consists of 16 residues.

The genes are TRBV6-1 and TRBJ1-6; D gene unclear. The length of the CDR3 is 12 residues. The V gene's germline CDR1 is MNHNS and CDR2 SASEGT. Trimming cost V 8 bases and J 6 bases, with 8 bases left between them. For the CDR3, the DNA is TGTGCCAGCCGACGAGGTAATTCACCCCTCCACTTT. Amino acid sequence: CASRRGNSPLHF.

This clonotype was observed a few times. This chain links TRBV3-1 with TRBJ1-1; D is possibly TRBD1 (5 bases). This CDR3 is built from 16 residues. V gave up 0 bases and J gave up 4 bases, with 15 bases separating them. Germline loops: CDR1 LGHDT, CDR2 YNNKEL (reference sequence). CDR3 sequence reads: CASSQDLAGGGTEAFF. The CDR3 nucleotides read TGTGCCAGCAGCCAAGATCTAGCGGGGGGTGGCACTGAAGCTTTCTTT.

As for this clonotype: This may come from a read error, since a much larger clone is one base off. V usage is TRBV18 and J usage is TRBJ2-5; perhaps D is TRBD1 or TRBD2 (6 bases each). The CDR3 contains 16 residues. CDR1 is KGHSH, CDR2 LQKENI, per germline. Here the CDR3 reads CASSPRGATIQEAQYF. DNA of the CDR3: TGTGCCAGCTCACCACGGGGGGCTACTATCCAAGAGGCCCAGTACTTC.

This clonotype was seen ten or more times. The chain combines TRBV29-1 with TRBJ1-5; D possibly corresponds to TRBD1 (5 bases). The CDR3 has 12 amino acids. Germline loops: CDR1 SQVTM, CDR2 ANQGSEA. The V end lost 5 bases, the J end lost 1 base, and 6 bases lay between the germline ends. The CDR3 coding sequence is TGCAGCGTTTGGGACAGCAATCAGCCCCAGCATTTT. Protein: CSVWDSNQPQHF.

This clonotype was counted ten times or more. The chain recombines TRBV28 with TRBJ1-5; D is uncertain. The V gene's germline CDR1 is MDHEN and CDR2 SYDVKM. Trimming shortened V by 6 bases and J by 1 base, and 10 bases separated the two germline ends. The CDR3 is 14 amino acids. CDR3 DNA: TGTGCCAGCAGGGCCTCAGTAAGCAATCAGCCCCAGCATTTT. It encodes CASRASVSNQPQHF.

In this sample, this clonotype turned up many times. This chain links TRBV27 with TRBJ2-7, with no clear D. The CDR3 has 13 amino acids. The V gene's germline CDR1 is MNHEY and CDR2 SMNVEV (reference sequence). V shed 3 bases and J shed 5 bases, with 11 bases lying between them. The CDR3 is CASSFMGYHEQYF. The CDR3 bases are TGTGCCAGCAGTTTCATGGGTTACCACGAGCAGTACTTC.

The chain employs TRBV19 and TRBJ1-5; D gene ambiguous. V was pared by 4 bases and J by 2 bases, with 15 bases between. In germline, CDR1 is LNHDA, CDR2 SQIVND (reference sequence). CDR3 length equals 16 residues. The CDR3 region is CASSTQRQVGNQPQHF. The CDR3 coding sequence is TGTGCCAGTAGTACCCAGCGGCAGGTCGGCAATCAGCCCCAGCATTTT.

The chain uses TRBV6-1 and TRBJ2-2; 9 bases map to TRBD1. The junction had 13 bases not matched to a gene; V was cut back by 5 bases and J by 6 bases. The CDR3 has 17 residues. Germline V gene data show CDR1 as MNHNS and CDR2 as SASEGT. The CDR3 protein is CASSPSRGQGIPGELFF. Written as DNA, the CDR3 is TGTGCCAGCAGTCCAAGCAGGGGACAGGGAATCCCCGGGGAGCTGTTTTTT.

This clonotype was counted ten times or more. The junction departs from the called germline gene at one end, perhaps through a read error. The chain is built from TRBV18 and TRBJ1-5; 9 nucleotides agree with TRBD1. CDR3 length: 15 residues. Germline loops: CDR1 KGHSH, CDR2 LQKENI. The CDR3 is CATSTGQGLGQPQHF. The DNA for the CDR3 is TGTGCCACCTCAACCGGACAGGGGTTGGGTCAGCCCCAGCATTTT.

At least ten counts were recorded for this clonotype. The rearrangement uses TRBV19 and TRBJ1-1; D not certain. This CDR3 comprises 16 residues. CDR1 is LNHDA, CDR2 SQIVND, per germline (reference sequence). V was shortened by 3 bases and J by 2 bases, with 16 bases between the two germline ends. CDR3 sequence: CASSIRPGQRNTEAFF. CDR3 DNA: TGTGCCAGTAGTATCCGGCCAGGTCAGAGAAACACTGAAGCTTTCTTT.

Many counts were recorded for this clonotype. The rearrangement links TRBV12-3 or TRBV12-4 to TRBJ2-2; D may be TRBD1 (6 bases). The germline V and J ends were trimmed by 4 bases and 0 bases, with 12 bases remaining between them. The length of the CDR3 is 16 residues. The CDR3 region is CASSSFTGSNTGELFF. CDR3 nucleotides: TGTGCCAGCAGTTCTTTTACAGGGTCGAACACCGGGGAGCTGTTTTTT.

The chain carries TRBV6-1 and TRBJ2-3; possible D gene TRBD1, 5 bases. Germline CDR1 MNHNS, CDR2 SASEGT. The V end was cut by 6 bases, the J end by 4 bases, with 17 bases between. The length of the CDR3 is 15 residues. CDR3 DNA: TGTGCCAGCAGGGCGAGGCAGGGAAGCGCAGATACGCAGTATTTT. Its translation is CASRARQGSADTQYF.

This clonotype was seen once. The rearrangement joins TRBV7-9 to TRBJ2-7; 7 nucleotides align to TRBD1. Germline V CDR1 and CDR2: SEHNR, FQNEAQ (reference sequence). Trimming cost V 6 bases and J 5 bases; bases outside gene matches: 7. CDR3 length equals 13 residues. The CDR3 spells CASRAQGVDEQYF. CDR3 in DNA: TGTGCCAGCAGAGCTCAGGGGGTTGACGAGCAGTACTTC.